What follows describes a single TCR beta chain. This entry comes from a study of control samples from healthy donors and cancer patients. Sequencing was performed with immunoSEQ multiplex PCR; in TCRdb, only in-frame clones are kept and a portion is missing. Here the sample spans about 180,000 clones, approximately 92% being singletons. The V end lost 0 bases, the J end lost 9 bases, and 18 bases lay between the germline ends. Germline V gene sequence: CDR1 SGHTA, CDR2 FQGNSA. This CDR3 contains 16 residues. The chain couples TRBV7-2 to TRBJ2-1; no firm D call. The sequenced material came from blood. The source is a man between 25 and 39 years old in good health. CDR3 nucleotide sequence: TGTGCCAGCAGCTTAGCGTATGGCGGCCCGAAAGGTGAGCAGTTCTTC. This codes for CASSLAYGGPKGEQFF.